The 8 T cell receptor beta chains presented below share a single source sample, sequenced in a study of blood T cells in healthy people across ages. It was with a sample-barcoded 5' primer and a J-beta primer mix that a second PCR of roughly 7 to 12 cycles was run. TCRdb ran MiXCR on the 5' RACE reads and lists one entry per CDR3 protein. The data contain 1.5 million to 2 million distinct CDR3 sequences, roughly two fifths of them singletons. Sequencing input: blood. Receptor source: a human donor in good health.

This clonotype was detected only a few times. This chain connects TRBV29-1 to TRBJ2-3, with 8 bases aligning to TRBD2. CDR1 is SQVTM and CDR2 is ANQGSEA in the germline V gene. This CDR3 is 12 amino acids long. After removal of 4 bases from V and 5 bases from J, the junction contained 2 bases not matched to a gene. Written as DNA, the CDR3 is TGCAGCGTTGGGGCGGGGGGAGATACGCAGTATTTT. The encoded protein is CSVGAGGDTQYF.

The sample holds a few counts of this clonotype. The J gene is TRBJ2-1, the V gene TRBV7-3; D tentatively reads TRBD1 or TRBD2 (5 bases each). This CDR3 comprises 15 residues. Germline-derived CDR1 and CDR2 are SGHTA and FQGTGA. With 5 bases removed from V and 10 bases from J, the gap between germline ends came to 21 bases. The CDR3 spells CASSRTAGSCGEQFF. The CDR3 nucleotides read TGTGCCAGCAGCCGTACGGCAGGGAGCTGCGGGGAGCAGTTCTTC.

This clonotype appeared a few times. V usage is TRBV7-2 and J usage is TRBJ1-1; TRBD1 is a possible D gene (5 bases). Trimming cost V 1 base and J 0 bases, with 9 bases left between them. The CDR3 loop spans 15 amino acids. Germline CDR1 SGHTA, CDR2 FQGNSA. The CDR3 sequence is CASSLGQSMNTEAFF. The CDR3 DNA follows: TGTGCCAGCAGCTTAGGACAGTCCATGAACACTGAAGCTTTCTTT.

The chain couples TRBV20-1 to TRBJ1-2; no firm D call. V was pared by 5 bases and J by 2 bases, with 15 bases between. Germline V gene data show CDR1 as DFQATT and CDR2 as SNEGSKA (reference sequence). There are 14 residues in the CDR3. CDR3 DNA sequence: TGCAGTGCTGACCGGGTCCGAGGCAACTATGGCTACACCTTC. Translation gives CSADRVRGNYGYTF.

The gene calls are TRBV6-6 and TRBJ2-7; unclear D gene. The J call may be in error: the DNA end matches TRBJ2-5 better. Germline V CDR1 and CDR2: MNHNY, SVGAGI (reference sequence). The CDR3 spans 13 residues. The CDR3 here is CASSYSASLTQYF. CDR3 DNA: TGTGCCAGCAGTTACTCGGCCTCTTTGACCCAGTACTTC.

The chain recombines TRBV7-6 with TRBJ2-5, with 8 bases lining up with TRBD2. The CDR3 is made up of 17 amino acids. Germline CDR1 is SGHVS and CDR2 is FNYEAQ. J gave up 2 bases and V 0 bases, and 8 bases lay outside the gene matches. CDR3: CASSLALVAGSQETQYF. The CDR3 region has the DNA TGTGCCAGCAGCTTAGCGTTGGTAGCGGGGAGTCAAGAGACCCAGTACTTC. Full variable domain (remainder filled in from reference TRBV7-6 and TRBJ2-5): GAGVSQSPRYKVTKRGQDVALRCDPISGHVSLYWYRQALGQGPEFLTYFNYEAQQDKSGLPNDRFSAERPEGSISTLTIQRTEQRDSAMYRCASSLALVAGSQETQYFGPGTRLLVL.

This chain links TRBV7-2 with TRBJ2-3; 12 bases align to TRBD2. The germline gives CDR1 SGHTA, CDR2 FQGNSA. Trimming at V came to 5 bases and at J to 0 bases, leaving 6 bases not matched to a gene. The CDR3 sequence is 17 residues long. As DNA, the CDR3 is TGTGCCAGCAGCATGGGACTAGCGGGTGCTAGCACAGATACGCAGTATTTT. Its protein is CASSMGLAGASTDTQYF.

A remark on this clonotype: A much larger clone sits a single nucleotide away, making a read error possible. The chain carries TRBV12-3 or TRBV12-4 and TRBJ1-2, with TRBD1 identical over 10 bases. The CDR3 consists of 12 residues. This CDR3 is CASRQGAGGCTF. In DNA, the CDR3 is TGTGCCAGCCGACAGGGGGCAGGCGGCTGCACCTTC.